Sequencing of this T cell receptor beta chain was carried out in a study of chemoradiotherapy in HPV16-positive cancers. This clone has a single count. TCRdb keeps only in-frame clones here, not all; method: immunoSEQ multiplex PCR. The profile covers 20,000 to 30,000 clones, with less than 95% appearing a single time and 2.7% taken by the ten largest. The sample was taken from a patient who underwent chemoradiotherapy. The sequence came from a human donor with HPV-associated anogenital cancer.

CDR3 protein: CASSNERASGRQETQYF. The CDR3 DNA sequence: TGTGCCAGCAGCAATGAAAGGGCTAGCGGGAGACAGGAGACCCAGTACTTC. The chain is built from TRBV21-1 and TRBJ2-5; the D call of TRBD2 is as the table states it, not checked on the DNA. TRBV21-1 is deemed a pseudogene. CDR3 length: 17 amino acids.